Sequencing of this T cell receptor beta chain was carried out in a study of shared clonotypes between healthy human individuals. At the level of the study: A donor's plate count was three for CD4 naive and three for CD4 memory; CD8 naive had two and CD8 memory one.

Sequencing was performed with immunoSEQ multiplex PCR; in TCRdb, only in-frame clones are kept and a portion is missing. The profile shows approximately 1.4 million clones, approximately 98% of them singletons. Germline CDR1 SGHRS, CDR2 YFSETQ. Trimming pared 0 bases from V and 2 bases from J, leaving 12 bases between. The CDR3 has 15 residues. This TCR derives from a man under 40 in good health. The V call is TRBV5-1, the J call TRBJ2-7; D gene uncertain. The material sequenced was naive CD4+ T cells sorted from blood. As to subset: CD45RA+ positively selected. CDR3 protein: CASSLVPQSTYEQYF. CDR3 nucleotide sequence: TGCGCCAGCAGCTTGGTGCCTCAAAGCACCTACGAGCAGTACTTC.